The 18 T cell receptor beta chains given below trace back to one sample, sequenced in a study of Graves' ophthalmopathy and Graves' hyperthyroidism (dated by TCRdb to the late 2010s). Reads for this sample came from an Illumina HiSeq 2000. For repertoire sequencing, TCR beta CDR3 regions were amplified from RNA transcripts. The first round was an RT-PCR using HTBI primers with the Qiagen OneStep RT-PCR kit, and this first round was followed by a second-round multiplex PCR, then size selection and purification. TCRdb reprocessing: public reads trimmed at Q25 with fastp, clones called with MiXCR, in-frame beta chains kept. Rows are unified per CDR3 protein, each entry keeping the most common DNA and genes. The sample table holds approximately 1.2 million distinct CDR3 sequences, of which roughly two fifths were seen once. The ten largest clones represent around 10% of the sample. Specimen: peripheral blood or thyroid tissue (not recorded which). Source of these receptors: an adult man with Graves' hyperthyroidism.

This chain joins TRBV12-3 or TRBV12-4 and TRBJ1-1; D might be TRBD1 (5 bases). The CDR3 contains 13 residues. V was clipped by 5 bases and J by 3 bases, with 10 bases between them. CDR3 residues: CASSGLQDTEAFF. The CDR3 DNA reads TGTGCCAGCAGTGGGCTACAGGACACTGAAGCTTTCTTT.

This clonotype turned up a few times. The V call is TRBV19, the J call TRBJ2-6, with 11 positions matching TRBD1. V lost 6 bases to trimming and J lost 0 bases; unmatched junction nucleotides: 4. The length of the CDR3 is 17 residues. The germline CDR1 and CDR2 sequences are LNHDA and SQIVND (reference sequence). This CDR3 is CASRDRGPGSGANVLTF. Written as DNA, the CDR3 is TGTGCCAGTAGGGACAGGGGGCCGGGCTCTGGGGCCAACGTCCTGACTTTC.

J is TRBJ2-5 and V is TRBV7-9; possibly TRBD1 for D (6 bases). The germline V and J ends were trimmed by 7 bases and 0 bases, with 12 bases remaining between them. This CDR3 is built from 14 residues. The V gene's germline CDR1 is SEHNR and CDR2 FQNEAQ (reference sequence). CDR3 in DNA: TGTGCCAGCATCTCAGGGGCGTACCAAGAGACCCAGTACTTC. Translated, it gives CASISGAYQETQYF.

V gene TRBV10-3 combines with J gene TRBJ2-2; possibly TRBD2 for D (6 bases). This CDR3 region has 15 residues. Trimming took off 11 bases at V and 6 bases at J, with 22 bases between the two ends. Germline-derived CDR1 and CDR2 are ENHRY and SYGVKD. This CDR3 reads CASVGGFMGAGELFF. In DNA, the CDR3 is TGTGCCTCTGTCGGGGGATTCATGGGCGCCGGGGAGCTGTTTTTT.

This clonotype was detected many times. The chain couples TRBV19 to TRBJ1-1, with 9 nucleotides matching TRBD1. The V gene's germline CDR1 is LNHDA and CDR2 SQIVND (reference sequence). V lost 3 bases to trimming and J lost 0 bases; unmatched junction nucleotides: 5. The CDR3 spans 16 residues. The CDR3 DNA sequence: TGTGCCAGTAGTATGGGAACAGGGGGCATGAACACTGAAGCTTTCTTT. Protein: CASSMGTGGMNTEAFF.

This clonotype was seen once. This could be a read error, since a much larger clone is one nucleotide away. The gene calls are TRBV2 and TRBJ2-7; the D gene is possibly TRBD1 (6 bases). This CDR3 comprises 14 residues. The V gene lost 6 bases and the J gene lost 3 bases, with 15 bases spanning the gap. From germline, CDR1 is SNHLY and CDR2 FYNNEI. The CDR3 is CASSERRQDYEQYF. CDR3 DNA sequence: TGTGCCAGCAGCGAGAGGAGACAGGACTACGAGCAGTACTTC.

V gene TRBV20-1 combines with J gene TRBJ1-2; the D gene is possibly TRBD1 (6 bases). The CDR3 covers 11 residues. Germline V gene lookup returns CDR1 DFQATT and CDR2 SNEGSKA (reference sequence). The V end lost 5 bases, the J end lost 6 bases, and 10 bases lay between the germline ends. In DNA form, the CDR3 reads TGCAGTGCTTCACAGGGAAATGGCTACACCTTC. It codes for CSASQGNGYTF.

A few counts support this clonotype. The chain employs TRBV11-2 and TRBJ2-7, with D possibly called TRBD1 or TRBD2 (5 bases each). The germline CDR1 and CDR2 sequences are SGHAT and FQNNGV. The CDR3 sequence is 16 residues long. V lost 3 bases, J lost 4 bases, and 19 bases lay in between. The CDR3 sequence: CASSFNRDPMGYEQYF. CDR3 in DNA: TGTGCCAGCAGCTTCAACCGGGACCCGATGGGTTACGAGCAGTACTTC.

This clonotype has ten or more counts. This chain connects TRBV2 to TRBJ1-5; no clear D. CDR3 length: 13 residues. V was trimmed by 6 bases and J by 3 bases, leaving 9 bases between them. Looked up from germline, CDR1 is SNHLY and CDR2 is FYNNEI. In nucleotides, the CDR3 is TGTGCCAGCAGACCCGAGGTCAATCAGCCCCAGCATTTT. Its protein is CASRPEVNQPQHF.

The rearrangement joins TRBV7-9 to TRBJ1-2; 10 bases fit TRBD1. Trimming at V came to 5 bases and at J to 7 bases, leaving 22 bases not matched to a gene. There are 19 residues in the CDR3. Germline V CDR1 and CDR2: SEHNR, FQNEAQ (reference sequence). CDR3 in amino acids: CASSPIAGDSRQGASGYTF. The CDR3 region has the DNA TGTGCCAGCAGCCCGATCGCCGGTGACTCCAGACAGGGGGCGAGTGGCTACACCTTC.

This clonotype was counted once. J is TRBJ2-3 and V is TRBV9, with D perhaps TRBD1 (5 bases). CDR1 and CDR2 from the germline V gene are SGDLS and YYNGEE. CDR3 length: 13 residues. The ends were cut back, 3 bases at V and 3 bases at J, with 8 bases in the middle. CDR3 amino acids: CASSGRQTDTQYF. CDR3 DNA sequence: TGTGCCAGCAGCGGAAGACAGACAGATACGCAGTATTTT.

Ten or more counts support this clonotype. The chain links TRBV20-1 to TRBJ1-5; 7 bases fit TRBD1. The V gene end was trimmed by 0 bases and the J gene end by 0 bases; junction bases not matched to a gene: 5. The CDR3 contains 16 residues. Per the germline V gene, CDR1 is DFQATT and CDR2 is SNEGSKA (reference sequence). This chain's CDR3 is CSARDRDSYSNQPQHF. As DNA, the CDR3 is TGCAGTGCTAGAGATAGGGACAGCTATAGCAATCAGCCCCAGCATTTT.

In its sample, this clonotype was seen many times. The V gene is TRBV7-9, the J gene TRBJ1-4; 7 bases agree with TRBD1. This CDR3 comprises 13 residues. CDR1 and CDR2 (germline): SEHNR, FQNEAQ (reference sequence). V trimming: 7 bases; J trimming: 5 bases; junction bases outside the gene matches: 4. CDR3 in amino acids: CASTSGQNEKLFF. CDR3 nucleotides: TGTGCCAGCACCTCGGGACAGAATGAAAAACTGTTTTTT.

This clonotype was seen many times. A junction boundary mismatches the germline segment, possibly from a read error. The CDR3 coding sequence is TGCGCCAGCAGCTGGGCGGGCCCGTGGCACTTC. Translated, it gives CASSWAGPWHF. The chain uses TRBV5-1 and TRBJ2-7; tentatively, D is TRBD2 (5 bases). Germline-derived CDR1 and CDR2 are SGHRS and YFSETQ. CDR3 length: 11 residues.

V gene TRBV25-1 combines with J gene TRBJ2-7, with D perhaps TRBD2 (5 bases). CDR1 and CDR2 (germline): MGHDK, SYGVNS. V lost 5 bases and J lost 2, with 16 bases in between. The CDR3 has 15 amino acids. The CDR3 region is CASSLSAGETYEQYF. The CDR3 nucleotides are TGTGCCAGCAGTTTATCAGCCGGGGAGACCTACGAGCAGTACTTC.

CDR3 DNA: TGCAGTGCCACGTCGGGGCCACTAGACGGGGAGCTGTTTTTT. Amino acids: CSATSGPLDGELFF. The chain joins TRBV20-1 to TRBJ2-2; D tentatively fits TRBD1 or TRBD2 (5 bases each). The CDR3 has 14 amino acids. V was shortened by 6 bases and J by 7 bases, with 18 bases between the two germline ends. Germline CDR1 DFQATT, CDR2 SNEGSKA (reference sequence).

The rearrangement uses TRBV10-3 and TRBJ1-6; 7 positions agree with TRBD1. The CDR3 loop spans 14 amino acids. V lost 6 bases, J lost 10 bases, and 9 bases stayed unmatched. From germline, CDR1 is ENHRY and CDR2 SYGVKD. The CDR3 loop reads CAIRLTGLRSPLHF. In DNA form, the CDR3 reads TGTGCCATCAGGCTGACAGGGTTACGGTCACCCCTCCACTTT.

J is TRBJ2-2 and V is TRBV20-1, with 10 bases fitting TRBD1. The germline V gene encodes CDR1 DFQATT and CDR2 SNEGSKA (reference sequence). V trimming: 2 bases; J trimming: 6 bases; junction bases outside the gene matches: 6. The CDR3 is 15 amino acids. Written as DNA, the CDR3 is TGCAGTGCTAGAAAGACAGGGGGCGCGTCCGGGGAGCTGTTTTTT. This gives the protein CSARKTGGASGELFF.